Listed here are 19 T cell receptor beta chains from one sample, sequenced in a study of cytomegalovirus exposure and HLA in healthy donors. PCR involved 60 Vbeta and 13 Jbeta primers. TCRdb's copy holds only in-frame clones and misses some; the assay was immunoSEQ multiplex PCR. Among 95,000 to 150,000 clones listed, approximately 72% were seen once. Sequencing was performed on PBMCs. The receptors stem from a man between 18 and 29 years old in good health and CMV-seronegative.

J is TRBJ2-7 and V is TRBV27, with D hard to call. Germline lookup yields CDR1 MNHEY and CDR2 SMNVEV (reference sequence). There are 14 residues in the CDR3. The ends were cut back, 2 bases at V and 9 bases at J, with 17 bases in the middle. CDR3: CASSLTATGSGQYF. Here the CDR3 DNA reads TGTGCCAGCAGTTTAACGGCGACCGGGTCCGGGCAGTACTTC.

The gene calls are TRBV7-9 and TRBJ1-2; TRBD1 agrees at 11 bases. This CDR3 region has 16 residues. V lost 6 bases and J lost 8; bases outside the gene matches: 14. Germline lookup yields CDR1 SEHNR and CDR2 FQNEAQ (reference sequence). Written as DNA, the CDR3 is TGTGCCAGCAGGAGGACAGGGGGCGACTCCACCTCCGGCTACACCTTC. Its translation: CASRRTGGDSTSGYTF.

The chain has TRBV12-5 and TRBJ2-7; TRBD2 might be the D (7 bases). The germline V gene has CDR1 LGHNT and CDR2 FRNRAP. V was pared by 1 base and J by 5 bases, with 27 bases between. The CDR3 is 19 amino acids. This CDR3 is CASGLDLPGGLAGADEQYF. DNA for the CDR3: TGTGCTAGTGGTTTGGACCTCCCTGGGGGGCTGGCGGGAGCCGACGAGCAGTACTTC.

The rearrangement joins TRBV5-1 to TRBJ2-7; TRBD2 matches at 12 bases. The V gene's germline CDR1 is SGHRS and CDR2 YFSETQ. V shed 0 bases, J shed 5 bases, and the junction held 3 bases outside the gene matches. This CDR3 region has 15 residues. In DNA, the CDR3 is TGCGCCAGCAGCTTGGGGACTAGCGGGGTGAACGAGCAGTACTTC. This gives the protein CASSLGTSGVNEQYF.

The J gene is TRBJ2-7, the V gene TRBV6-5; tentative D call: TRBD1 (5 bases). CDR3 length: 15 amino acids. Germline V gene sequence: CDR1 MNHEY, CDR2 SVGAGI. Trimming stripped 6 bases from V and 5 bases from J, with 20 bases between. The CDR3 DNA reads as TGTGCCAGCAGCAAATACTCCAGGACCAGGGACGAGCAGTACTTC. This sequence encodes CASSKYSRTRDEQYF.

The chain couples TRBV19 to TRBJ1-2, with TRBD1 as a possible D gene (6 bases). The length of the CDR3 is 15 residues. Germline CDR1 reads LNHDA; CDR2 reads SQIVND (reference sequence). Trimming removed 9 bases at V and 4 bases at J, with 21 bases between. Here the CDR3 reads CASNMKTGAAYGYTF. The CDR3 coding sequence is TGTGCCAGCAACATGAAGACAGGTGCGGCCTATGGCTACACCTTC.

The chain has TRBV29-1 and TRBJ2-7; perhaps TRBD2 as D (7 bases). Trimming stripped 4 bases from V and 5 bases from J, with 18 bases between. From germline, CDR1 is SQVTM and CDR2 ANQGSEA. The CDR3 is 14 amino acids. CDR3 sequence: CSVGGAGVLHEQYF. CDR3 bases: TGCAGCGTTGGGGGGGCGGGGGTTCTCCACGAGCAGTACTTC.

The chain links TRBV11-2 to TRBJ1-1; D uncertain. The germline V and J ends were trimmed by 5 bases and 1 base, with 8 bases remaining between them. The length of the CDR3 is 13 residues. The V gene's germline CDR1 is SGHAT and CDR2 FQNNGV. The CDR3 spells CASSPPGNTEAFF. The DNA for the CDR3 is TGTGCCAGCAGCCCCCCAGGGAACACTGAAGCTTTCTTT.

The chain couples TRBV28 to TRBJ2-7, with D perhaps TRBD1 (6 bases). CDR3 length: 13 residues. The germline V gene has CDR1 MDHEN and CDR2 SYDVKM. With 7 bases removed from V and 9 bases from J, the gap between germline ends came to 19 bases. CDR3 in DNA: TGTGCCAGCAAGTTTACCGTCTTACAGGGGCAGTACTTC. Its translation: CASKFTVLQGQYF. Full variable domain (rest looked up from reference TRBV28 and TRBJ2-7): DVKVTQSSRYLVKRTGEKVFLECVQDMDHENMFWYRQDPGLGLRLIYFSYDVKMKEKGDIPEGYSVSREKKERFSLILESASTNQTSMYLCASKFTVLQGQYFGPGTRLTVT.

The chain has TRBV10-3 and TRBJ2-5, with D unresolved. The J call may be incorrect, as the DNA end agrees better with TRBJ2-7. CDR3 length equals 13 residues. Germline V CDR1 and CDR2: ENHRY, SYGVKD. Here the CDR3 reads CAISEGPYYEQYF. DNA for the CDR3: TGTGCCATCAGTGAGGGCCCCTACTACGAGCAGTACTTC.

This clone is a singleton in its sample. The chain employs TRBV5-1 and TRBJ1-1; 7 bases are a match to TRBD1. The CDR3 runs 14 residues. Germline-derived CDR1 and CDR2 are SGHRS and YFSETQ. Trimming took 7 bases from V and 4 from J; bases not matched to a gene: 10. Written as DNA, the CDR3 is TGCGCCAGCGGCAATGGACAGGCGTTCACTGAAGCTTTCTTT. Its protein product is CASGNGQAFTEAFF.

This clone is a singleton in its sample. The gene calls are TRBV28 and TRBJ2-1; 7 positions match TRBD2. There are 16 residues in the CDR3. The germline gives CDR1 MDHEN, CDR2 SYDVKM. V trimming: 7 bases; J trimming: 2 bases; junction bases outside the gene matches: 11. CDR3 residues: CASTTWEGRTYNEQFF. The CDR3 DNA reads TGTGCCAGCACCACCTGGGAGGGAAGGACCTACAATGAGCAGTTCTTC.

The V and J genes are TRBV2 and TRBJ1-3; no definite D call. CDR1 and CDR2 (germline): SNHLY, FYNNEI. The CDR3 is made up of 17 amino acids. Trimming took off 6 bases at V and 3 bases at J, with 21 bases between the two ends. The CDR3, as DNA: TGTGCCAGCAGCTCTACGCGAACCATTGGAGGTGGAAACACCATATATTTT. Translated, it gives CASSSTRTIGGGNTIYF. The full variable domain, rest sourced from reference TRBV2 and TRBJ1-3, is EPEVTQTPSHQVTQMGQEVILRCVPISNHLYFYWYRQILGQKVEFLVSFYNNEISEKSEIFDDQFSVERPDGSNFTLKIRSTKLEDSAMYFCASSSTRTIGGGNTIYFGEGSWLTVV.

This clone has just one count. The chain couples TRBV9 to TRBJ1-1, with D tentatively TRBD1 (6 bases). V lost 2 bases to trimming and J lost 2 bases, with 13 bases between them. The CDR3 is 15 residues long. Per the germline V gene, CDR1 is SGDLS and CDR2 is YYNGEE. The CDR3 region has the DNA TGTGCCAGCAGCGTCCGGACAGAGTTAAACACTGAAGCTTTCTTT. This sequence encodes CASSVRTELNTEAFF.

V is TRBV6-1 and J is TRBJ1-2; tentatively, D is TRBD1 (6 bases). Germline V gene sequence: CDR1 MNHNS, CDR2 SASEGT. Trimming took off 2 bases at V and 5 bases at J, with 15 bases between the two ends. This CDR3 is built from 15 residues. CDR3 coding DNA: TGTGCCAGCAGTGAAAGGACAGCTTCCCATTATGGCTACACCTTC. Protein product: CASSERTASHYGYTF.

This clone was picked up a small number of times. The chain combines TRBV29-1 with TRBJ2-2; no clear D. This CDR3 is 13 amino acids long. Between the trimmed V and J ends, which lost 5 bases and 4 bases, there was a span of 11 bases. CDR1 is SQVTM and CDR2 is ANQGSEA in the germline V gene. The CDR3 protein is CSVSSAGTGELFF. CDR3 nucleotide sequence: TGCAGCGTTAGTTCGGCAGGCACCGGGGAGCTGTTTTTT.

This clone was seen more than once but under ten times. J is TRBJ2-1 and V is TRBV7-2; a weak D match, TRBD1 (5 bases). Per the germline V gene, CDR1 is SGHTA and CDR2 is FQGNSA. The CDR3 extends over 15 amino acids. Trimming left V 3 bases short and J 0 bases short, with 9 bases between. The CDR3 coding sequence is TGTGCCAGCAGCTTGAGGCAGGGCTCCTACAATGAGCAGTTCTTC. Protein sequence: CASSLRQGSYNEQFF.

The chain combines TRBV9 with TRBJ2-7; 7 positions agree with TRBD1. Germline V gene data show CDR1 as SGDLS and CDR2 as YYNGEE. Trimming took 4 bases from V and 1 from J; bases not matched to a gene: 5. This CDR3 region has 14 residues. The CDR3 nucleotides read TGTGCCAGCAGCCACGGACAGGCTTCCTACGAGCAGTACTTC. Protein product: CASSHGQASYEQYF.

This chain uses TRBV5-1 with TRBJ1-1; D not resolved. Deletions cut 5 bases from V and 4 bases from J, with 24 bases between. This CDR3 spans 17 amino acids. In germline, CDR1 is SGHRS, CDR2 YFSETQ. The CDR3 spells CASSAGRDHPVRTEAFF. In DNA, the CDR3 is TGCGCCAGCAGTGCGGGTCGTGACCATCCGGTACGCACTGAAGCTTTCTTT.